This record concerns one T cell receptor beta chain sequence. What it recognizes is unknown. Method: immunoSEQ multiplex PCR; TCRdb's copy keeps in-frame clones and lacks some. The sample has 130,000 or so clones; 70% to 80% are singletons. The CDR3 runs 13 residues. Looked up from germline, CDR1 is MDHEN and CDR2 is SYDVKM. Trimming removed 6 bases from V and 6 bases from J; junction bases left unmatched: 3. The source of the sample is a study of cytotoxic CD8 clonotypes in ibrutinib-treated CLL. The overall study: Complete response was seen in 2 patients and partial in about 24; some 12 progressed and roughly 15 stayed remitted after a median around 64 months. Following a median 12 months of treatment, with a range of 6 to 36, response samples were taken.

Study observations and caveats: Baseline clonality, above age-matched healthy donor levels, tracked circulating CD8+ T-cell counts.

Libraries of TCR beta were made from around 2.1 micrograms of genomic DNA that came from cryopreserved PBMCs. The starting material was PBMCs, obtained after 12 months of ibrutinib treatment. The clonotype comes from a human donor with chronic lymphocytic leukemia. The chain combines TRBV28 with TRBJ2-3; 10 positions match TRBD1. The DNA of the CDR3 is TGTGCCAGCAGACGACAGGGGGCGGATACGCAGTATTTT. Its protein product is CASRRQGADTQYF.